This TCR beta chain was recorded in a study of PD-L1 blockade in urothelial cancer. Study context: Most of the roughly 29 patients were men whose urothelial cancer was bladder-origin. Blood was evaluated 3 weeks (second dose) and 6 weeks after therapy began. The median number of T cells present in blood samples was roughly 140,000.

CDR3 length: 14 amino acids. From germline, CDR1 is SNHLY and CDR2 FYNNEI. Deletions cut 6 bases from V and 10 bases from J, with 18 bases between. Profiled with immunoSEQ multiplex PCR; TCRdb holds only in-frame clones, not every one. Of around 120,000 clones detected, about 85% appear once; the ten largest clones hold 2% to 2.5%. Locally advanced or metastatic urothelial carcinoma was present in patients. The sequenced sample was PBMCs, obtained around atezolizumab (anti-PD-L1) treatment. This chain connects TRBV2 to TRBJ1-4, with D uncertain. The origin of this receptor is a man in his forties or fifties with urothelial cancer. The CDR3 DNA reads TGTGCCAGCAGGTCAGGCTTTTCCGGTCGAAAACTGTTTTTT. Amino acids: CASRSGFSGRKLFF.